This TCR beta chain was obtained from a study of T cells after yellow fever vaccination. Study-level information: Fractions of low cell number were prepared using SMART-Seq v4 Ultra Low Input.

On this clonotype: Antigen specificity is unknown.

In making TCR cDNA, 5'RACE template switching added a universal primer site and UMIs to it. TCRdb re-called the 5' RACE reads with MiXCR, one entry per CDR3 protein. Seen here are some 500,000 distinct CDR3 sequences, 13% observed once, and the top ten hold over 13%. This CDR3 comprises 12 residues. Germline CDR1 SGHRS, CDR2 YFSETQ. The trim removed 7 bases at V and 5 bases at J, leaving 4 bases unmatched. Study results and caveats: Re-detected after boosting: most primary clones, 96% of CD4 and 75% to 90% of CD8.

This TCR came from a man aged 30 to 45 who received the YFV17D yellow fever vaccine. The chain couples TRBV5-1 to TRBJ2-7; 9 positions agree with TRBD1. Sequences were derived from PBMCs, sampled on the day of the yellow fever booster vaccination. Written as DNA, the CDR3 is TGCGCCAGCCGGACAGGGGTCCACGAGCAGTACTTC. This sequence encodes CASRTGVHEQYF.